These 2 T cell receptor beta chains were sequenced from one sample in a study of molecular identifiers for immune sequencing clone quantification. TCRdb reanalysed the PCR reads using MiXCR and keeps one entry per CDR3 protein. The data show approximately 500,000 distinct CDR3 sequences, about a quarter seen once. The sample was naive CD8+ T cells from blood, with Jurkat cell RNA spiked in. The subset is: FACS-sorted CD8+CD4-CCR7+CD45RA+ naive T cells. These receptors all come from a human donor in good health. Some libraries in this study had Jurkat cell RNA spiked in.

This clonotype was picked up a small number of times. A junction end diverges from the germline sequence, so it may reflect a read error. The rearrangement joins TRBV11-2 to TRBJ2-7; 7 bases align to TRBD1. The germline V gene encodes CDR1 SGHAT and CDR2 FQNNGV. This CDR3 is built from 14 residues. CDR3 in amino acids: CVSSLGDSSYEQYF. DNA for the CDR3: TGTGTCAGCAGCTTGGGGGACAGCTCCTACGAGCAGTACTTC.

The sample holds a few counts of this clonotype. This CDR3 is CASSSGILSGNIQYF. CDR3 DNA sequence: TGTGCCAGCAGCTCCGGGATCCTGTCAGGGAACATTCAGTACTTC. The chain joins TRBV13 to TRBJ2-4; D tentatively reads TRBD1 or TRBD2 (5 bases each). Per germline, CDR1 PRHDT and CDR2 FYEKMQ (reference sequence). CDR3 length: 15 amino acids. Trimming left V 4 bases short and J 7 bases short, with 17 bases between.